These 22 T cell receptor beta chains share one sample of origin, sequenced in a study of patients and donors after allogeneic stem cell transplantation. TCRdb itself ran the RT-PCR reads through MiXCR, one entry per CDR3 protein. The sample lists some 880,000 distinct CDR3 sequences, over 15% occurring once. The sample taken for sequencing was blood, either unsorted or a sorted T cell fraction (not recorded which). Receptors were obtained from a human donor who was either an allogeneic HSCT recipient or a stem cell or donor lymphocyte infusion donor (not recorded which). It is not recorded whose cells these are; they may come from a transplant donor.

The chain has TRBV4-1 and TRBJ1-1, with TRBD1 identical over 8 bases. With V trimmed by 1 base and J by 3 bases, 4 bases remained unmatched. The CDR3 consists of 15 residues. Per germline, CDR1 MGHRA and CDR2 YSYEKL. CDR3 bases: TGCGCCAGCAGCCAAGGGGACAGGAGGCACACTGAAGCTTTCTTT. Translated: CASSQGDRRHTEAFF.

The chain employs TRBV12-3 or TRBV12-4 and TRBJ2-1; a weak D match, TRBD2 (6 bases). The V end lost 8 bases, the J end lost 8 bases, and 10 bases lay between the germline ends. The CDR3 length is 11 residues. The CDR3: CASGSGDEQFF. CDR3 in DNA: TGTGCCAGCGGTAGCGGCGATGAGCAGTTCTTC.

This clonotype was seen more than once but under ten times. The chain uses TRBV9 and TRBJ2-7, with 8 bases lining up with TRBD2. V lost 3 bases and J lost 3; bases outside the gene matches: 8. Germline loops: CDR1 SGDLS, CDR2 YYNGEE. The CDR3 runs 15 residues. CDR3 residues: CASSGGLDFNYEQYF. The CDR3 DNA is TGTGCCAGCAGCGGGGGACTAGATTTCAACTACGAGCAGTACTTC.

J is TRBJ2-1 and V is TRBV6-1; perhaps TRBD2 as D (6 bases). CDR3 length equals 18 residues. The V end was cut by 1 base, the J end by 9 bases, with 25 bases between. Germline CDR1 is MNHNS and CDR2 is SASEGT. CDR3 bases: TGTGCCAGCAGTGAAGGGAGAGGGGAATTTCGGCGGGATGGTGAGCAGTTCTTC. Its translation: CASSEGRGEFRRDGEQFF.

This clonotype showed up just a few times. V gene TRBV6-1 combines with J gene TRBJ2-1; 11 nucleotides match TRBD2. The trim removed 5 bases at V and 7 bases at J, leaving 10 bases unmatched. Germline-derived CDR1 and CDR2 are MNHNS and SASEGT. This CDR3 comprises 16 residues. In DNA, the CDR3 is TGTGCCAGCAGTAGACTAGCGGGGTGGGGGATTAATGAGCAGTTCTTC. Protein product: CASSRLAGWGINEQFF.

The chain joins TRBV2 to TRBJ1-4, with a possible D match to TRBD1 (6 bases). Germline V gene sequence: CDR1 SNHLY, CDR2 FYNNEI. This CDR3 comprises 13 residues. Trimming left V 10 bases short and J 8 bases short, with 17 bases between. As DNA, the CDR3 is TGTGCCACACTAGGGGGTCGGTACGAAAAACTGTTTTTT. Translating gives CATLGGRYEKLFF.

In this sample, this clonotype turned up a few times. The chain combines TRBV10-3 with TRBJ2-2; a possible D gene is TRBD1 (6 bases). Germline CDR1 and CDR2: ENHRY and SYGVKD. This CDR3 spans 16 amino acids. V lost 6 bases, J lost 4 bases, and 18 bases lay in between. The CDR3 reads CAIRGAEGPGTGELFF. The CDR3 DNA reads TGTGCCATCAGGGGGGCCGAGGGCCCCGGCACCGGGGAGCTGTTTTTT.

This clonotype was seen only a few times. The rearrangement links TRBV27 to TRBJ2-7; 9 bases match TRBD2. The CDR3 extends over 16 amino acids. Germline CDR1 and CDR2: MNHEY and SMNVEV (reference sequence). The J segment lost 3 bases and the V segment lost 5 bases, leaving 11 bases of the junction unmatched. The CDR3 sequence: CASSRRTGLAGYEQYF. CDR3 coding DNA: TGTGCCAGCAGTCGCCGTACGGGACTAGCAGGCTACGAGCAGTACTTC.

This clonotype was found a few times. This chain links TRBV12-3 or TRBV12-4 with TRBJ2-5; perhaps TRBD1 as D (5 bases). The CDR3 has 14 residues. V lost 5 bases and J 2 bases, leaving 12 bases between the germline ends. CDR3 in amino acids: CASSTRQNQETQYF. For the CDR3, the DNA is TGTGCCAGCAGTACCCGACAGAATCAAGAGACCCAGTACTTC.

This clonotype was counted only a few times. CDR3 DNA: TGCGCCAGCAGCCCCAGTGGGGGGGCGAAGGAAAAACTGTTTTTT. It codes for CASSPSGGAKEKLFF. V and J are TRBV5-1 and TRBJ1-4, with D maybe TRBD1 (6 bases). This CDR3 has 15 amino acids. The germline CDR1 and CDR2 sequences are SGHRS and YFSETQ. The ends were cut back, 4 bases at V and 8 bases at J, with 18 bases in the middle.

The chain combines TRBV5-6 with TRBJ1-4, with 7 nucleotides matching TRBD1. In germline, CDR1 is SGHDT, CDR2 YYEEEE. V lost 1 base, J lost 7 bases, and 4 bases stayed unmatched. The CDR3 consists of 14 residues. The CDR3 protein is CASSLTGQSEKLFF. Written as DNA, the CDR3 is TGTGCCAGCAGCTTGACGGGACAGTCTGAAAAACTGTTTTTT.

The chain joins TRBV11-2 to TRBJ2-3, with 10 nucleotides matching TRBD2. CDR3 length: 17 residues. J gave up 4 bases and V 4 bases, and 11 bases lay outside the gene matches. Per the germline V gene, CDR1 is SGHAT and CDR2 is FQNNGV. The CDR3 nucleotides read TGTGCCAGCAGCTCCCTCCAAGCGGGAGGGTTCCCAGATACGCAGTATTTT. Amino acid sequence: CASSSLQAGGFPDTQYF.

This clonotype was observed a few times. The chain combines TRBV18 with TRBJ2-7; D is possibly TRBD1 (5 bases). The V end lost 3 bases, the J end lost 3 bases, and 9 bases lay between the germline ends. Per germline, CDR1 KGHSH and CDR2 LQKENI. There are 13 residues in the CDR3. The CDR3 is CASSPNRHYEQYF. CDR3 DNA: TGTGCCAGCTCACCGAACAGGCACTACGAGCAGTACTTC.

This clonotype was counted many times. This chain links TRBV12-3 or TRBV12-4 with TRBJ1-1; D unresolved. The CDR3 has 13 amino acids. Trimming stripped 7 bases from V and 2 bases from J, with 11 bases between. The CDR3 sequence is CASTSMSNTEAFF. In nucleotides, the CDR3 is TGTGCCAGCACTTCGATGAGCAACACTGAAGCTTTCTTT.

The CDR3 nucleotides are TGCAGTGCTCCAACGGACAGGGGACTTTATAGCAATCAGCCCCAGCATTTT. Protein sequence: CSAPTDRGLYSNQPQHF. This sequence joins TRBV20-1 and TRBJ1-5, with 9 bases aligning to TRBD1. In germline, CDR1 is DFQATT, CDR2 SNEGSKA (reference sequence). V dropped 5 bases and J dropped 0; count of bases not matched to a gene: 11. The CDR3 consists of 17 residues.

This clonotype was counted between two and nine times. The chain has TRBV29-1 and TRBJ2-5, with D tentatively TRBD1 or TRBD2 (5 bases each). Per the germline V gene, CDR1 is SQVTM and CDR2 is ANQGSEA. The CDR3 spans 10 residues. Trimming took off 4 bases at V and 8 bases at J, with 8 bases between the two ends. The chain's CDR3 is CSVGGVTQYF. CDR3 in DNA: TGCAGCGTTGGAGGGGTTACCCAGTACTTC.

This clonotype was detected a few times. V and J are TRBV5-1 and TRBJ2-1; D call uncertain. The CDR3 spans 16 residues. CDR1 SGHRS and CDR2 YFSETQ come from the germline V gene. V lost 0 bases and J 0 bases, leaving 10 bases between the germline ends. CDR3 sequence (DNA): TGCGCCAGCAGCTTGGGATGGGCGGCCTCCTACAATGAGCAGTTCTTC. Its protein is CASSLGWAASYNEQFF.

This clonotype was observed a few times. This chain links TRBV7-9 with TRBJ2-3, with 7 bases lining up with TRBD2. The CDR3 runs 15 residues. Germline CDR1 reads SEHNR; CDR2 reads FQNEAQ (reference sequence). V shed 5 bases, J shed 5 bases, and the junction held 10 bases outside the gene matches. CDR3 bases: TGTGCCAGCAGCCTCCGGGGGGTTGAGGGAGATACGCAGTATTTT. It is translated as CASSLRGVEGDTQYF.

The V and J genes are TRBV11-2 and TRBJ2-3; D unresolved. With 5 bases removed from V and 2 bases from J, the gap between germline ends came to 14 bases. Germline V CDR1 and CDR2: SGHAT, FQNNGV. The CDR3 runs 15 residues. CDR3 coding DNA: TGTGCCAGCAGCACTTCAGAAAGGGCCACAGATACGCAGTATTTT. Protein sequence: CASSTSERATDTQYF.

The genes are TRBV20-1 and TRBJ1-3; D remains ambiguous. The CDR3 runs to 14 residues. V was cut by 5 bases and J by 0 bases, with 11 bases left in between. Germline lookup yields CDR1 DFQATT and CDR2 SNEGSKA (reference sequence). The CDR3 sequence is CSARSGSSGNTIYF. CDR3 bases: TGCAGTGCTCGGTCAGGAAGCTCTGGAAACACCATATATTTT.

This clonotype turned up a few times. This chain uses TRBV7-3 with TRBJ2-3; TRBD2 aligns across 10 bases. The CDR3 spans 15 residues. After removal of 5 bases from V and 0 bases from J, the junction contained 2 bases not matched to a gene. Germline assignment: CDR1 SGHTA and CDR2 FQGTGA. This chain's CDR3 is CASSILAGSTDTQYF. DNA of the CDR3: TGTGCCAGCAGCATACTAGCGGGGAGCACAGATACGCAGTATTTT. Supplemented by reference TRBV7-3 and TRBJ2-3, the full variable domain reads GAGVSQTPSNKVTEKGKYVELRCDPISGHTALYWYRQSLGQGPEFLIYFQGTGAADDSGLPNDRFFAVRPEGSVSTLKIQRTERGDSAVYLCASSILAGSTDTQYFGPGTRLTVL.

V gene TRBV30 combines with J gene TRBJ2-3, with 10 bases aligning to TRBD2. V gave up 0 bases and J gave up 11 bases; unmatched junction bases: 14. Germline values: CDR1 GTSNPN, CDR2 SVGIG (reference sequence). The CDR3 runs to 16 residues. CDR3 in DNA: TGTGCCTGGAGTGTAGCTTTAGCGGGGGGTTCGAGGATGCAGTATTTT. This sequence encodes CAWSVALAGGSRMQYF. The variable domain in full, with the rest retrieved from reference TRBV30 and TRBJ2-3, is SQTIHQWPATLVQPVGSPLSLECTVEGTSNPNLYWYRQAAGRGLQLLFYSVGIGQISSEVPQNLSASRPQDRQFILSSKKLLLSDSGFYLCAWSVALAGGSRMQYFGPGTRLTVL.